The TCR beta chain described here comes from a study of T cell responses to AZD1222 COVID-19 vaccine (dated by TCRdb to about 2021). As for the study more broadly: TCR sequencing covered more than 230 trial participants: about 210 given two doses of AZD1222 and 26 given two doses of MenACWY control vaccine. Trial participants were enrolled into age subgroups of 18-55, 56-69 and 70-plus years, which contained around 150, 29 and 61 TCR-sequenced participants, respectively. The investigation overall reported the following: Most participants were white British and females outnumbered males, and the authors suggested that clonal diversity may have been underestimated. After two AZD1222 doses, spike-specific TCR breadth and depth were significantly higher than at day 0 and than in MenACWY recipients. Because no samples from the day 14 peak response were available, repertoires could be characterized only after the peak T cell response. Conclusions about previously exposed vaccinees are limited because only six or seven AZD1222 recipients were SARS-CoV-2 seropositive at baseline. Nearly half of unique spike-specific TCRs reportedly recognized epitopes outside regions mutated in the B.1.351 and B.1.1.7 variants. Vaccine-associated CD4 TCRs spanned the whole spike protein, with dominant responses in regions 160-218 and 743-854. The 56-69-year group was small, and its depth increase did not reach significance, likely because of low power.

The sample's time point label is to be understood as: about 28 days (+/-7) after the second vaccine dose. AZD1222 recipients whose second dose came at about 4 weeks and those whose second dose came at about 12 weeks were combined into one group, since spike-specific TCR depth and breadth did not differ between the two schedules. Samples from vaccinated people were obtained from the UK trials COV001 and COV002, which included a single-blind randomized controlled phase 2/3 trial of AZD1222 (ChAdOx1 nCoV-19) in healthy adults. For TCRbeta chain sequencing, PBMC samples from trial participants were taken at day 0 and at day 28 after the second dose. According to the germline V gene (reference sequence), CDR1 reads SEHNR and CDR2 reads FQNEAQ. V drops 8 bases and J drops 2 bases, leaving 13 bases in between. The CDR3 contains 13 residues, cysteine and phenylalanine counted. Only the CDR3 DNA is retained, 39 bases long and in frame from the first base.

The CDR3 regions of human TCRbeta chains were analyzed by immunosequencing. Processing in the source paper ran as follows. TCRs in the repertoires were compared against a reference library of SARS-CoV-2-specific TCRs that had been generated with the MIRA antigen-specificity platform. Breadth meant the fraction of unique TCRs that were SARS-CoV-2-associated, whereas depth meant the fraction of total T cells that were SARS-CoV-2-associated. Using the MIRA data, every spike-specific TCR was mapped to the spike region that the TCR reacted to and assigned to either a CD4 or a CD8 class. Log10-transformed breadth and depth values were compared by one-way ANOVA with Sidak's multiple comparisons tests. TCRdb carries this immuneACCESS record with in-frame sequences only. Its versions omit some clonotypes, under half of them owing to an unresolved V gene in the studies checked, with the rest unexplained. V, J and clone size are taken as reported in that table, and D and trimming were inferred from the DNA itself. The table for this sample lists about 89,000 clones; approximately 91% of them were counted only once. The ten largest clones represent roughly 5% of the sample.

A remark on this clone: The antigen it binds to is not known. It has no much larger one-base neighbor in the sample; base qualities were not kept.

This TCR derives from an adult who received the AZD1222 COVID-19 vaccine. The sequence is built from TRBV7-9 and TRBJ2-7, with TRBD1 perhaps the D gene, on 6 matching bases. This specimen consisted of peripheral blood, obtained 28 days after the second AZD1222 dose. The encoded CDR3 is CASGSAGAYEQYF. The sequenced DNA is TGTGCCAGCGGGTCGGCAGGGGCCTACGAGCAGTACTTC.